This T cell receptor beta chain was obtained from a study of T cell repertoires in cytomegalovirus infection. TCRdb reanalysed the reads using MiXCR and keeps one entry per CDR3 protein. The sample yields more than 300,000 distinct CDR3 sequences, roughly 34% seen once. The CDR3 length is 15 residues. Germline CDR1 is SGHTA and CDR2 is FQGNSA. Trimming cost V 4 bases and J 7 bases, with 16 bases left between them. The sample holds a few counts of this clonotype. Its antigen is still unknown. The chain joins TRBV7-2 to TRBJ2-2, with a possible D match to TRBD1 (6 bases). This sequence was found in a human donor in good health (CMV status not recorded). Some clones in this sample may be carry-over from other donors' samples. The sequences come from cultured PBMCs, collected from culture after CMV antigen stimulation. CDR3: CASSWARGRVGELFF. CDR3 in DNA: TGTGCCAGCAGCTGGGCCAGGGGTAGGGTCGGGGAGCTGTTTTTT.